This T cell receptor beta chain was captured in a study of cytomegalovirus exposure and HLA in healthy donors. Primers for the PCR totalled 60 Vbeta and 13 Jbeta. Repertoires were generated with immunoSEQ multiplex PCR, while TCRdb's copy carries only in-frame clones and drops some. The sample holds about 200,000 clones, around 77% seen once. The germline CDR1 and CDR2 sequences are GTSNPN and SVGIG (reference sequence). This CDR3 is 15 amino acids long. Germline trimming cut 0 bases from V and 4 bases from J; bases unmatched to any gene: 6. This receptor was identified in a woman under 40 in good health and CMV-seronegative. Sample: PBMCs. The chain carries TRBV30 and TRBJ2-1, with 7 bases matching TRBD2. CDR3 residues: CAWSVTVSGYNEQFF. DNA of the CDR3: TGTGCCTGGAGTGTAACGGTTAGCGGGTACAATGAGCAGTTCTTC.